The sequence of this T cell receptor beta chain was determined in a study of blood T cell repertoires in COVID-19. TCRdb's table, derived via immunoSEQ multiplex PCR, lists solely in-frame clones and lacks some. Of 190,000 or so clones in the sample, around 84% were seen once. Individuals aged about 18 to 95 years were recruited from approximately 24 US areas. Donors in Cohort 3 counted as recovered after two negative PCRs, clearance, or symptom resolution. The germline V gene has CDR1 SGHTS and CDR2 YDEGEE. V was cut by 1 base and J by 9 bases, with 17 bases left in between. CDR3 size: 15 residues. The chain couples TRBV5-8 to TRBJ2-1; a weak D match, TRBD2 (5 bases). The clonotype comes from a man aged 35 to 55 who had recovered from COVID-19. Sequenced: PBMCs or T cells enriched from blood (not recorded which). For the CDR3, the DNA is TGTGCCAGCAGCTTGTCATTACGGGGTTTAAGTGAGCAGTTCTTC. This gives the protein CASSLSLRGLSEQFF.